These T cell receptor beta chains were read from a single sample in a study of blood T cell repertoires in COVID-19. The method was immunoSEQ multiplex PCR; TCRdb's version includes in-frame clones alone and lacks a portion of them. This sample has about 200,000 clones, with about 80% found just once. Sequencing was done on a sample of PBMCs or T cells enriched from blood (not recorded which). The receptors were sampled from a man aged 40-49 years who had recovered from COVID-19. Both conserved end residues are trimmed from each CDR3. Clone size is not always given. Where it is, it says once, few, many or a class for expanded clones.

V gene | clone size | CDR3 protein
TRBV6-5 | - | ASSPGRYGYT
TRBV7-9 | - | ASSSLDKRHYGYT
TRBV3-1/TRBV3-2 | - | ASSHPGLAGIQEQF
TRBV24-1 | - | ATSDSQGGRTEAF
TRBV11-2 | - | ASSYQYRGPGYNEQF
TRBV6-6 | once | ASAGTSGWYGELF
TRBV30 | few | AWKGQGASGYT
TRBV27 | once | ASSLYRERTEAF
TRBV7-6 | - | ASSGLGRGLINEQF
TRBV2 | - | ASRTTGVSGNTIY
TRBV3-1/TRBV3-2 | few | ASSQATGGSRTSEAF
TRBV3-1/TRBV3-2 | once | ASSPTYPDTQY
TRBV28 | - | ASSPTVRTGFPNTEAF
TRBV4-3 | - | ASSQDLQGAATNEKLF
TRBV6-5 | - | ATRGEWAEAF
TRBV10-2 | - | ASSSTGFWGMGTEAF
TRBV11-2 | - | ASSEGGNQPQH
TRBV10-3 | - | AIQVSDYGYT
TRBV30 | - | AWSVGQGYEQY
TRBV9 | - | ASSVWGVSYNEQF